The source of this TCR beta chain is a study of blood T cell repertoires in COVID-19. Study summary: Collection of acute and convalescent COVID-19 samples took place in the United States, Italy and Spain.

Sequenced by immunoSEQ multiplex PCR; TCRdb stores in-frame clones only, minus some. The table has fewer than 250,000 clones, around 82% seen once. Germline CDR1 and CDR2: DFQATT and SNEGSKA (reference sequence). With 3 bases removed from V and 4 bases from J, the gap between germline ends came to 12 bases. The CDR3 is made up of 13 amino acids. The sequenced sample consisted of peripheral blood. The chain recombines TRBV20-1 with TRBJ1-1; the D gene is possibly TRBD1 (5 bases). This TCR came from a woman aged 40 to 50 with active or convalescent COVID-19. The CDR3 sequence is CSASSQGTTEAFF. For the CDR3, the DNA is TGCAGTGCTAGTAGCCAGGGAACCACTGAAGCTTTCTTT.